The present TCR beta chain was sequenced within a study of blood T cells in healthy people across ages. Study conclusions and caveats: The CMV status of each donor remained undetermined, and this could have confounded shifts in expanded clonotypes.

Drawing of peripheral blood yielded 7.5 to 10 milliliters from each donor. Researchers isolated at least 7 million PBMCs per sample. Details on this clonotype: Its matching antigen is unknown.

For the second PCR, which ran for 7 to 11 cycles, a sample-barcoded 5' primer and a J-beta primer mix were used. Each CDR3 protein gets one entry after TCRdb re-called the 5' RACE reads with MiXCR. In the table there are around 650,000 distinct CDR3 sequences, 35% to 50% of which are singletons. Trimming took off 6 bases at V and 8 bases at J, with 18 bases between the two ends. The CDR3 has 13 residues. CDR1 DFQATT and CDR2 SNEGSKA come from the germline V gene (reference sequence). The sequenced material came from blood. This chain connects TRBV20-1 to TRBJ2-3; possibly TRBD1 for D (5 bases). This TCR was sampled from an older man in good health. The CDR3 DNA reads TGCAGTGCACGACAGTCTCAGCTGGGTACGCAGTATTTT. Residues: CSARQSQLGTQYF.